This record covers a single T cell receptor beta chain. Its antigen is still unknown. V was pared by 5 bases and J by 9 bases, with 34 bases between. This CDR3 is 19 amino acids long. Germline CDR1 reads SGHVS; CDR2 reads FQNEAQ. Assay: immunoSEQ multiplex PCR; the TCRdb copy retains only in-frame clones and omits some. The table records about 350,000 clones, just over 90% of them present only once. This sample is part of a study of Ad26.COV2.S vaccination and SARS-CoV-2 variants. Points from the study as a whole: Total T cell responses, in the TCR breadth and depth analyses, may have been underestimated. Ad26.COV2.S recipients had broader spike-specific TCRs (P = 0.0014). For non-spike TCRs, breadth in vaccine recipients resembled that in placebo recipients.

The TCR was taken from a human donor who had recovered from COVID-19. This sample comprised peripheral blood, obtained after recovery from COVID-19. This sequence joins TRBV7-8 and TRBJ1-1, with a weak D call TRBD1 (6 bases). The CDR3: CASSPSGLQGLDRRGKAFF. CDR3 in DNA: TGTGCCAGCAGCCCATCAGGATTACAGGGTTTGGATCGTCGAGGAAAAGCTTTCTTT.